The 32 T cell receptor beta chains reported below all come from one sample, sequenced in a study of blood T cell repertoires in COVID-19. Generated by immunoSEQ multiplex PCR, the TCRdb table keeps only in-frame clones and is missing some. The data show 30,000 to 45,000 clones, about 88% seen once. Sequenced input: peripheral blood. These receptors originate from a man between 70 and 80 years old with acute or convalescent COVID-19.

The chain carries TRBV4-2 and TRBJ2-3; D remains unclear. V was trimmed by 0 bases and J by 5 bases, leaving 6 bases between them. This CDR3 has 13 amino acids. The germline CDR1 and CDR2 sequences are LGHNA and YNFKEQ. The CDR3 reads CASSQDPGDTQYF. The CDR3 DNA is TGTGCCAGCAGCCAAGATCCGGGAGATACGCAGTATTTT.

The chain combines TRBV3-1 (or the pseudogene TRBV3-2) with TRBJ2-7; 12 nucleotides line up with TRBD2. Looked up from germline, CDR1 is LGHDT and CDR2 is YNNKEL (reference sequence). CDR3 length: 15 residues. The J segment lost 7 bases and the V segment lost 4 bases, leaving 8 bases of the junction unmatched. CDR3 coding DNA: TGTGCCAGCAGCCGAACCGGACTAGCGGGAACAGAGCAGTACTTC. This encodes CASSRTGLAGTEQYF.

The chain recombines TRBV5-1 with TRBJ2-1; the match to TRBD2 covers 9 bases. Losses at the gene ends were 0 bases for V and 7 bases for J; bases not matched to a gene: 5. This CDR3 is 15 amino acids long. Germline-derived CDR1 and CDR2 are SGHRS and YFSETQ. DNA of the CDR3: TGCGCCAGCAGCTTGGTAGCGGGAGCTGAGAATGAGCAGTTCTTC. The encoded protein is CASSLVAGAENEQFF. Combining the CDR3 with reference TRBV5-1 and TRBJ2-1 gives the whole variable domain KAGVTQTPRYLIKTRGQQVTLSCSPISGHRSVSWYQQTPGQGLQFLFEYFSETQRNKGNFPGRFSGRQFSNSRSEMNVSTLELGDSALYLCASSLVAGAENEQFFGPGTRLTVL.

The chain recombines TRBV5-1 with TRBJ2-2, with 8 nucleotides matching TRBD1. The CDR3 extends over 16 amino acids. Germline V gene sequence: CDR1 SGHRS, CDR2 YFSETQ. V dropped 0 bases and J dropped 6; count of bases not matched to a gene: 7. The CDR3 DNA is TGCGCCAGCAGCTTGGTCGGACAGGGTGGGTCCGGGGAGCTGTTTTTT. It is translated as CASSLVGQGGSGELFF.

V usage is TRBV3-1 (or the pseudogene TRBV3-2) and J usage is TRBJ1-5; the D gene is possibly TRBD1 (5 bases). Germline V gene lookup returns CDR1 LGHDT and CDR2 YNNKEL (reference sequence). The CDR3 extends over 15 amino acids. V was cut by 1 base and J by 0 bases, with 7 bases left in between. CDR3 in DNA: TGTGCCAGCAGCCAAGGGGGGGATAGCAATCAGCCCCAGCATTTT. Residues: CASSQGGDSNQPQHF.

This clone was found a few times. As DNA, the CDR3 is TGTGCCAGCAGTTTAGAACAGGGCTCAGATGAAAAACTGTTTTTT. This encodes CASSLEQGSDEKLFF. The rearrangement links TRBV28 to TRBJ1-4; tentatively, D is TRBD1 (6 bases). CDR1 MDHEN and CDR2 SYDVKM come from the germline V gene. V was clipped by 2 bases and J by 6 bases, with 13 bases between them. This CDR3 region has 15 residues.

The chain combines TRBV15 with TRBJ1-6; D remains ambiguous. The V end was cut by 0 bases, the J end by 12 bases, with 15 bases between. Germline V gene sequence: CDR1 LNHNV, CDR2 YYDKDF (reference sequence). The CDR3 is 15 amino acids. The chain's CDR3 is CATSRDPRPEVPLHF. The CDR3 nucleotides are TGTGCCACCAGCAGAGATCCCCGGCCGGAGGTACCCCTCCACTTT.

The chain links TRBV10-1 to TRBJ2-3, with D perhaps matching TRBD1 (5 bases). The CDR3 is 14 amino acids. With 4 bases removed from V and 3 bases from J, the gap between germline ends came to 11 bases. Germline CDR1 and CDR2: WNHNN and SYGVQD (reference sequence). The CDR3, as DNA: TGCGCCAGCAGTGGATCGACAGCTACAGATACGCAGTATTTT. Translating it yields CASSGSTATDTQYF.

The chain employs TRBV6-5 and TRBJ2-7, with D perhaps TRBD2 (5 bases). Trimming left V 6 bases short and J 2 bases short, with 11 bases between. In germline, CDR1 is MNHEY, CDR2 SVGAGI. The CDR3 has 13 residues. CDR3 in DNA: TGTGCCAGCAGGCAGGACGGGGCCTACGAGCAGTACTTC. Amino acids: CASRQDGAYEQYF.

V is TRBV11-1 and J is TRBJ1-1; 8 bases match TRBD1. Trimming took 5 bases from V and 3 from J; bases not matched to a gene: 5. This CDR3 has 14 residues. Germline V CDR1 and CDR2: SGHAT, FQDESV (reference sequence). The CDR3 DNA sequence: TGTGCCAGCAGCCGACAGGGGTATGACACTGAAGCTTTCTTT. Its translation is CASSRQGYDTEAFF.

By sample share, this clone is large. The chain has TRBV27 and TRBJ2-7, with 15 bases lining up with TRBD2. The germline V gene has CDR1 MNHEY and CDR2 SMNVEV (reference sequence). This CDR3 spans 16 amino acids. V was pared by 5 bases and J by 4 bases, with 6 bases of the junction left unmatched. This CDR3 reads CASSGGTSGRRYEQYF. CDR3 nucleotides: TGTGCCAGCAGTGGCGGGACTAGCGGGAGGAGGTACGAGCAGTACTTC.

The genes are TRBV9 and TRBJ2-3; 13 bases are a match to TRBD2. The V segment lost 0 bases and the J segment 1 base; nucleotides outside the gene matches: 5. This CDR3 has 18 residues. Germline CDR1 reads SGDLS; CDR2 reads YYNGEE. Here the CDR3 DNA reads TGTGCCAGCAGCGTAGCCGGACTAGCGGGAGTTGGCACAGATACGCAGTATTTT. Translating gives CASSVAGLAGVGTDTQYF.

The chain links TRBV28 to TRBJ1-1, with D unclear. The germline V and J ends were trimmed by 2 bases and 11 bases, with 18 bases remaining between them. Germline CDR1 is MDHEN and CDR2 is SYDVKM. This CDR3 contains 14 residues. CDR3 sequence reads: CASSLPTGRTRAFF. The CDR3 region has the DNA TGTGCCAGCAGTTTACCCACCGGCAGGACTAGGGCTTTCTTT.

V and J are TRBV10-3 and TRBJ2-1; possibly TRBD1 or TRBD2 for D (7 bases each). With 4 bases removed from V and 4 bases from J, the gap between germline ends came to 23 bases. There are 18 residues in the CDR3. The germline V gene encodes CDR1 ENHRY and CDR2 SYGVKD. CDR3 coding DNA: TGTGCCATCAGTGGGTCAGGGGGGCCTAGCGGTCTTTACAATGAGCAGTTCTTC. This codes for CAISGSGGPSGLYNEQFF.

The rearrangement links TRBV28 to TRBJ1-2; D gene ambiguous. CDR3 size: 11 residues. From germline, CDR1 is MDHEN and CDR2 SYDVKM. Trimming stripped 3 bases from V and 6 bases from J, with 5 bases between. The CDR3 here is CASSLRDGYTF. The CDR3 bases are TGTGCCAGCAGTTTGAGGGATGGCTACACCTTC.

The V gene is TRBV28, the J gene TRBJ2-3; 10 bases fit TRBD2. CDR1 MDHEN and CDR2 SYDVKM come from the germline V gene. The junction had 6 bases not matched to a gene; V was cut back by 6 bases and J by 0 bases. The CDR3 has 16 amino acids. Here the CDR3 DNA reads TGTGCCAGCAGGGGGTTTAGCGGGAGGAGCACAGATACGCAGTATTTT. Residues: CASRGFSGRSTDTQYF.

The chain joins TRBV4-2 to TRBJ1-4; 9 bases fit TRBD1. J was trimmed by 8 bases and V by 6 bases; bases with no gene match: 19. This CDR3 comprises 18 residues. The germline V gene has CDR1 LGHNA and CDR2 YNFKEQ. Here the CDR3 DNA reads TGTGCCAGCAGAAGACTAGGGGGCGGGGACAGGGTGAAGGAAAAACTGTTTTTT. Protein sequence: CASRRLGGGDRVKEKLFF.

This clone showed up just a few times. The V and J genes are TRBV9 and TRBJ1-2; no firm D call. V gave up 4 bases and J gave up 3 bases, with 13 bases separating them. The V gene's germline CDR1 is SGDLS and CDR2 YYNGEE. There are 14 residues in the CDR3. The CDR3 sequence: CASSRSGVDYGYTF. The CDR3 bases are TGTGCCAGCAGCCGATCCGGGGTTGACTATGGCTACACCTTC.

This rearrangement joins TRBV11-2 to TRBJ2-1; 9 nucleotides align to TRBD1. Germline CDR1 reads SGHAT; CDR2 reads FQNNGV. The CDR3 loop spans 19 amino acids. J lost 7 bases, V lost 5 bases, and 21 bases had no gene match. The CDR3 region has the DNA TGTGCCAGCAGCCCAGAGGCTGTTTGGGACAGGGTAATAGGGAATGAGCAGTTCTTC. Protein sequence: CASSPEAVWDRVIGNEQFF.

The chain recombines TRBV19 with TRBJ1-2; a weak D match, TRBD1 (5 bases). The CDR3 extends over 14 amino acids. With 1 base removed from V and 7 bases from J, the gap between germline ends came to 13 bases. Germline assignment: CDR1 LNHDA and CDR2 SQIVND (reference sequence). The CDR3 is CASSIGGTRGGYTF. The CDR3 nucleotides are TGTGCCAGTAGTATAGGCGGCACAAGGGGTGGCTACACCTTC.

The chain employs TRBV2 and TRBJ1-1; TRBD1 matches at 7 bases. The CDR3 spans 14 residues. The J segment lost 4 bases and the V segment lost 4 bases, leaving 6 bases of the junction unmatched. Germline V gives CDR1 SNHLY, CDR2 FYNNEI. The CDR3 sequence is CASSGLGGRTEAFF. CDR3 bases: TGTGCCAGCAGTGGCCTAGGGGGCCGCACTGAAGCTTTCTTT.

This rearrangement joins TRBV27 to TRBJ2-2; 10 bases align to TRBD1. The CDR3 is 15 residues long. Trimming took 6 bases from V and 4 from J; bases not matched to a gene: 5. The germline gives CDR1 MNHEY, CDR2 SMNVEV (reference sequence). In DNA form, the CDR3 reads TGTGCCAGCAGGAAAGGGACAGGGGTCACCGGGGAGCTGTTTTTT. It translates to CASRKGTGVTGELFF.

This chain joins TRBV7-2 and TRBJ2-1, with 11 bases matching TRBD1. Germline CDR1 is SGHTA and CDR2 is FQGNSA. J gave up 9 bases and V 1 base, and 8 bases lay outside the gene matches. The CDR3 is made up of 16 amino acids. CDR3 bases: TGTGCCAGCAGCTTAGTTTCCGGGACAGGGGGAAGTGAGCAGTTCTTC. Amino acid sequence: CASSLVSGTGGSEQFF.

The table lists this clone with a count of one. The chain uses TRBV28 and TRBJ2-2; TRBD1 matches 7 bases. V dropped 3 bases and J dropped 5; count of bases not matched to a gene: 6. The CDR3 loop spans 15 amino acids. Looked up from germline, CDR1 is MDHEN and CDR2 is SYDVKM. This CDR3 is CASSFRQGRTGELFF. The CDR3 DNA sequence: TGTGCCAGCAGTTTCCGACAGGGACGAACCGGGGAGCTGTTTTTT. The full variable domain, rest sourced from reference TRBV28 and TRBJ2-2, is DVKVTQSSRYLVKRTGEKVFLECVQDMDHENMFWYRQDPGLGLRLIYFSYDVKMKEKGDIPEGYSVSREKKERFSLILESASTNQTSMYLCASSFRQGRTGELFFGEGSRLTVL.

This chain connects TRBV6-5 to TRBJ1-1; 7 bases align to TRBD1. The CDR3 loop spans 14 amino acids. The junction had 7 bases not matched to a gene; V was cut back by 7 bases and J by 2 bases. Germline V lookup: CDR1 MNHEY, CDR2 SVGAGI. The CDR3 loop is CASIMTGLNTEAFF. The CDR3 bases are TGTGCCAGCATCATGACAGGGCTAAACACTGAAGCTTTCTTT.

The chain employs TRBV19 and TRBJ2-5; 10 bases fit TRBD1. With V trimmed by 6 bases and J by 4 bases, 5 bases remained unmatched. Germline V gives CDR1 LNHDA, CDR2 SQIVND (reference sequence). The CDR3 is made up of 14 amino acids. CDR3 sequence: CASSPDRGRETQYF. The CDR3 nucleotides read TGTGCCAGTAGCCCTGACAGGGGGCGAGAGACCCAGTACTTC. Supplemented by reference TRBV19 and TRBJ2-5, the full variable domain reads DGGITQSPKYLFRKEGQNVTLSCEQNLNHDAMYWYRQDPGQGLRLIYYSQIVNDFQKGDIAEGYSVSREKKESFPLTVTSAQKNPTAFYLCASSPDRGRETQYFGPGTRLLVL.

The chain uses TRBV24-1 and TRBJ2-3, with D maybe TRBD1 (6 bases). The CDR3 sequence is 15 residues long. The germline gives CDR1 KGHDR, CDR2 SFDVKD. The V end lost 9 bases, the J end lost 4 bases, and 19 bases lay between the germline ends. CDR3 region: CATLLQGLPPDTQYF. The CDR3 DNA sequence: TGTGCCACCTTGTTACAGGGTCTCCCCCCAGATACGCAGTATTTT.

V gene TRBV24-1 combines with J gene TRBJ2-1; D is ambiguous. The CDR3 runs to 14 residues. Germline assignment: CDR1 KGHDR and CDR2 SFDVKD. Trimming left V 0 bases short and J 7 bases short, with 9 bases between. The CDR3 protein is CATSDLTRSNEQFF. The DNA of the CDR3 is TGTGCCACCAGTGATTTGACCAGATCGAATGAGCAGTTCTTC.

This rearrangement joins TRBV7-2 to TRBJ2-1, with no clear D. Per the germline V gene, CDR1 is SGHTA and CDR2 is FQGNSA. The CDR3 runs 14 residues. The V end was cut by 1 base, the J end by 9 bases, with 13 bases between. CDR3 sequence: CASSLGGQTIEQFF. The DNA for the CDR3 is TGTGCCAGCAGCTTAGGTGGTCAAACTATTGAGCAGTTCTTC.

The V call is TRBV5-1, the J call TRBJ2-3; D might be TRBD1 (6 bases). This CDR3 has 17 amino acids. CDR1 and CDR2 (germline): SGHRS, YFSETQ. Trimming left V 0 bases short and J 2 bases short, with 16 bases between. The CDR3 spells CASSLAASGHSTDTQYF. In nucleotides, the CDR3 is TGCGCCAGCAGCTTGGCCGCGTCGGGACATTCCACAGATACGCAGTATTTT.

The chain combines TRBV4-3 with TRBJ2-3, with 12 bases that match TRBD2. Per the germline V gene, CDR1 is LGHNA and CDR2 is YSLEER. The trim removed 4 bases at V and 4 bases at J, leaving 3 bases unmatched. This CDR3 is built from 15 residues. The CDR3 coding sequence is TGCGCCAGCAGCCTACTAGCGGGAGGCGCAGATACGCAGTATTTT. This gives the protein CASSLLAGGADTQYF.

The chain carries TRBV15 and TRBJ2-7; 7 bases line up with TRBD2. V gave up 8 bases and J gave up 2 bases; unmatched junction bases: 3. This CDR3 has 12 residues. Germline lookup yields CDR1 LNHNV and CDR2 YYDKDF (reference sequence). Written as DNA, the CDR3 is TGTGCCACCCGGGGGGAAACCTACGAGCAGTACTTC. Its translation is CATRGETYEQYF.